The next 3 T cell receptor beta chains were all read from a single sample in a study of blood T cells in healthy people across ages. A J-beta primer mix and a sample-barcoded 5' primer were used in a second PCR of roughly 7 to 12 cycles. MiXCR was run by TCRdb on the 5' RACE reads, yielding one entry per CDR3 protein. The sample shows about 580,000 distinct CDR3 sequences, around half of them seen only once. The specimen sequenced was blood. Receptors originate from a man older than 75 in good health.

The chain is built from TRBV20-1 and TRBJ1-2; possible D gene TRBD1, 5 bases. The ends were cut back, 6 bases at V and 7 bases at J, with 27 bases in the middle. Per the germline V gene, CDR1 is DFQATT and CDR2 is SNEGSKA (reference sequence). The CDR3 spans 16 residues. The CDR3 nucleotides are TGCAGTGCCCGTGGGGGGGGAGACCCTTTTTCTAGTGGCTACACCTTC. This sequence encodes CSARGGGDPFSSGYTF.

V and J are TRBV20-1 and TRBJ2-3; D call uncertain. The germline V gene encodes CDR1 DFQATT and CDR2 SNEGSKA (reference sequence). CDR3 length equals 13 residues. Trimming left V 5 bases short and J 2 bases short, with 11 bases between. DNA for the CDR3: TGCAGTGCTCTCAGAGGCTCCACAGATACGCAGTATTTT. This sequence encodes CSALRGSTDTQYF.

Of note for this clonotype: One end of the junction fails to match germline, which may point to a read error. The CDR3: CAGSQERGSEAFF. CDR3 DNA: TGCGCCGGCAGCCAAGAGAGAGGTTCTGAAGCTTTCTTT. The chain recombines TRBV7-2 with TRBJ1-1; no firm D call. This CDR3 is built from 13 residues. CDR1 SGHTA and CDR2 FQGNSA come from the germline V gene.